One and the same sample provided the 17 T cell receptor beta chains below, sequenced in a study of early T cells in non-severe SARS-CoV-2 infection (dated by TCRdb to about 2021). Library preparation employed 5' RACE. Sequencing was carried out with a NextSeq 500. TCRdb trimmed the raw reads at Q25, called clones with MiXCR and kept productive beta chains. Identical CDR3 protein sequences are pooled into one entry, listed with their most common genes and DNA. The sample yields over 90,000 distinct CDR3 sequences; around 13% were counted once. Jointly, the top ten make up about 6.2% of the sample. Sequencing used whole blood. These receptors were collected from an adult who was a healthcare worker with PCR-confirmed SARS-CoV-2 infection or an uninfected control (not recorded which).

This clonotype has a count of ten or more. J is TRBJ2-1 and V is TRBV3-1, with 10 bases aligning to TRBD2. The CDR3 sequence is 18 residues long. Trimming removed 2 bases from V and 5 bases from J; junction bases left unmatched: 12. Germline-derived CDR1 and CDR2 are LGHDT and YNNKEL (reference sequence). The CDR3 sequence is CASSQRIAGLAYNNEQFF. In nucleotides, the CDR3 is TGTGCCAGCAGCCAACGTATTGCGGGACTAGCGTACAACAATGAGCAGTTCTTC.

The chain carries TRBV28 and TRBJ1-2; tentatively, D is TRBD1 (6 bases). The V gene lost 8 bases and the J gene lost 4 bases, with 17 bases spanning the gap. This CDR3 is built from 14 residues. Germline V CDR1 and CDR2: MDHEN, SYDVKM. CDR3 sequence (DNA): TGTGCCAGCGGCGTCGTACAGGGAGCCTATGGCTACACCTTC. Its translation: CASGVVQGAYGYTF.

This clonotype appeared many times. The rearrangement joins TRBV18 to TRBJ1-5, with a tentative D call TRBD1 (5 bases). Germline values: CDR1 KGHSH, CDR2 LQKENI. The germline V and J ends were trimmed by 2 bases and 0 bases, with 8 bases remaining between them. The CDR3 is 15 amino acids. The CDR3 DNA is TGTGCCAGCTCACCAAGACAGTCTAGCAATCAGCCCCAGCATTTT. Its translation: CASSPRQSSNQPQHF.

This clonotype was seen ten or more times. V and J are TRBV7-2 and TRBJ1-4, with unresolved D. Germline CDR1 is SGHTA and CDR2 is FQGNSA. Trimming left V 4 bases short and J 7 bases short, with 7 bases between. The CDR3 has 12 residues. The chain's CDR3 is CASSWGFEKLFF. The CDR3, as DNA: TGTGCCAGCAGCTGGGGATTTGAAAAACTGTTTTTT.

The chain has TRBV3-1 and TRBJ1-2; D not resolved. Germline CDR1 LGHDT, CDR2 YNNKEL (reference sequence). V dropped 5 bases and J dropped 5 bases, with 18 bases sitting between them. The CDR3 extends over 15 amino acids. The CDR3 sequence: CASSSGKDYLYGYTF. The DNA of the CDR3 is TGTGCCAGCAGCTCCGGAAAAGATTATTTGTATGGCTACACCTTC.

This clonotype was seen at least ten times. The V and J genes are TRBV14 and TRBJ1-1; D gene uncertain. The length of the CDR3 is 15 residues. Germline CDR1 SGHDN, CDR2 FVKESK. Trimming stripped 1 base from V and 0 bases from J, with 9 bases between. CDR3 coding DNA: TGTGCCAGCAGCCAAGCACGGGCGGTGAACACTGAAGCTTTCTTT. Translated: CASSQARAVNTEAFF.

The chain is built from TRBV6-2 or TRBV6-3 and TRBJ2-2; 7 nucleotides align to TRBD1. Trimming at V came to 5 bases and at J to 2 bases, leaving 5 bases not matched to a gene. This CDR3 contains 15 residues. Germline values: CDR1 MNHEY, CDR2 SVGEGT. The chain's CDR3 is CASSRQGDNTGELFF. Here the CDR3 DNA reads TGTGCCAGCAGTCGACAGGGCGACAACACCGGGGAGCTGTTTTTT.

This clonotype has at least ten counts. This rearrangement joins TRBV10-3 to TRBJ2-3, with 14 bases that match TRBD2. Losses at the gene ends were 8 bases for V and 2 bases for J; bases not matched to a gene: 3. The CDR3 loop spans 15 amino acids. Germline V gene sequence: CDR1 ENHRY, CDR2 SYGVKD. CDR3 sequence: CAIGGLAGDTDTQYF. In nucleotides, the CDR3 is TGTGCCATCGGGGGACTAGCGGGGGACACAGATACGCAGTATTTT.

This clonotype has more than one count but fewer than ten. The chain carries TRBV4-1 and TRBJ1-2; D gene uncertain. CDR1 is MGHRA and CDR2 is YSYEKL in the germline V gene. V lost 1 base to trimming and J lost 2 bases, with 8 bases between them. This CDR3 spans 14 amino acids. CDR3 sequence (DNA): TGCGCCAGCAGCCAAGTTCCGGGGAACTATGGCTACACCTTC. Its translation is CASSQVPGNYGYTF.

V gene TRBV6-1 combines with J gene TRBJ1-2; no clear D gene. This CDR3 has 11 amino acids. Deletions cut 5 bases from V and 7 bases from J, with 8 bases between. Germline V gene sequence: CDR1 MNHNS, CDR2 SASEGT. This chain's CDR3 is CASSSTIGYTF. CDR3 bases: TGTGCCAGCAGTTCAACTATTGGCTACACCTTC.

This clonotype showed up just a few times. This chain joins TRBV9 and TRBJ2-2; 7 bases line up with TRBD2. In germline, CDR1 is SGDLS, CDR2 YYNGEE. V lost 0 bases to trimming and J lost 6 bases; unmatched junction nucleotides: 5. The CDR3 runs to 15 residues. The CDR3 sequence: CASSVVAGVAGELFF. For the CDR3, the DNA is TGTGCCAGCAGCGTAGTGGCGGGAGTAGCCGGGGAGCTGTTTTTT.

This clonotype has a handful of counts. This chain connects TRBV5-1 to TRBJ2-1, with D tentatively TRBD2 (5 bases). V lost 1 base and J 8 bases, leaving 19 bases between the germline ends. The CDR3 extends over 16 amino acids. Germline CDR1 reads SGHRS; CDR2 reads YFSETQ. This CDR3 is CASSLPSGLPGHEQFF. The DNA of the CDR3 is TGCGCCAGCAGCTTGCCGAGCGGTCTCCCCGGGCATGAGCAGTTCTTC.

In this sample, this clonotype turned up many times. The chain links TRBV12-3 or TRBV12-4 to TRBJ2-7; TRBD2 matches at 8 bases. With V trimmed by 5 bases and J by 5 bases, 5 bases remained unmatched. This CDR3 contains 13 residues. The CDR3 region has the DNA TGTGCCAGCAGTAGCGGGAGTGGGCACGAGCAGTACTTC. This gives the protein CASSSGSGHEQYF.

Only a few counts were recorded for this clonotype. The chain combines TRBV19 with TRBJ1-5; D gene uncertain. The V and J ends lost 0 bases and 4 bases respectively, with 10 bases between them. Germline CDR1 reads LNHDA; CDR2 reads SQIVND (reference sequence). This CDR3 contains 15 residues. In nucleotides, the CDR3 is TGTGCCAGTAGTATAGATCCTCGAGTGAATCAGCCCCAGCATTTT. Translating gives CASSIDPRVNQPQHF.

This clonotype has a handful of counts. V gene TRBV6-2 or TRBV6-3 combines with J gene TRBJ2-7; 9 nucleotides agree with TRBD2. V gave up 2 bases and J gave up 4 bases; unmatched junction bases: 0. This CDR3 is 13 amino acids long. Germline V gene lookup returns CDR1 MNHEY and CDR2 SVGEGT. DNA of the CDR3: TGTGCCAGCAGTTACGCGGGAGGGTACGAGCAGTACTTC. This translates into CASSYAGGYEQYF.

About this clonotype itself: The junction and the germline gene differ at one end; a read error may be behind it. The rearrangement links TRBV12-3 or TRBV12-4 to TRBJ2-1, with D possibly matching TRBD1 (6 bases). The CDR3 runs 14 residues. This CDR3 reads CASSDRGGYSEQFF. In nucleotides, the CDR3 is TGTGCCAGCAGTGACCGAGGGGGTTACAGTGAGCAGTTCTTC.

The sample holds many counts of this clonotype. Written as DNA, the CDR3 is TGCAGTGCTAGAGACGGGACAGCTTACACTGAAGCTTTCTTT. Amino acid sequence: CSARDGTAYTEAFF. This chain links TRBV20-1 with TRBJ1-1; 7 bases match TRBD1. Per the germline V gene, CDR1 is DFQATT and CDR2 is SNEGSKA (reference sequence). V shed 0 bases and J 3 bases; nucleotides not matched to a gene: 4. CDR3 length: 14 residues.